This TCR beta chain was identified in a study of blood T cell repertoires in COVID-19. Study information: The United States, Italy and Spain were the sources of the acute and convalescent COVID-19 samples. The analysed material was cDNA or gDNA that came from T cells, B-cell-depleted T cells, or PBMCs.

The CDR3 totals 16 residues. Trimming removed 5 bases from V and 4 bases from J, with 17 bases in between. Germline V gives CDR1 SGHNT, CDR2 YENEEA. Clones were read by immunoSEQ multiplex PCR, and TCRdb kept only the in-frame ones, dropping some. The sample contains about 300,000 clones, 88% of which appear only once. One Seattle source followed patients from active infection through their disease course. Sequencing used peripheral blood. The sequence was collected from a woman in her thirties with COVID-19, enrolled during active disease. This chain uses TRBV11-3 with TRBJ2-2; D perhaps matches TRBD1 (6 bases). The CDR3 DNA reads as TGTGCCAGCAGCGGCTCAGGGGTCATGGGCACCGGGGAGCTGTTTTTT. Translated: CASSGSGVMGTGELFF.